Below are 9 T cell receptor beta chains sequenced from a single sample in a study of blood T cell repertoires in COVID-19 (dated by TCRdb to 2018 to 2020). The method behind the library was the immunoSEQ multiplex PCR assay. TCRdb limited this immuneACCESS table to in-frame rearrangements with V and J called. A share of clones is missing; checked studies link under half to unresolved V genes, and the rest is unexplained. Counted in this sample were 200,000 to 250,000 clones; around 87% of them appeared once. The top ten clones comprise 7.1% of the sample. Material: peripheral blood. Every receptor here comes from a woman in her 70s with active or convalescent COVID-19.

This chain uses TRBV6-2 or TRBV6-3 with TRBJ1-5; no clear D gene. This CDR3 contains 14 residues. V gave up 0 bases and J gave up 9 bases, with 12 bases separating them. Germline V CDR1 and CDR2: MNHEY, SVGEGT. The CDR3 bases are TGTGCCAGCAGTTACTCGGGAGGGCGCAGGCCCCAGCATTTT. Translated, it gives CASSYSGGRRPQHF.

This chain uses TRBV18 with TRBJ2-7, with a tentative D call TRBD2 (6 bases). The CDR3 totals 13 residues. The V end lost 3 bases, the J end lost 4 bases, and 10 bases lay between the germline ends. Per germline, CDR1 KGHSH and CDR2 LQKENI. CDR3 loop: CASSPPREYEQYF. CDR3 sequence (DNA): TGTGCCAGCTCACCTCCGCGGGAATACGAGCAGTACTTC.

The V and J genes are TRBV5-8 and TRBJ1-2; possibly TRBD1 for D (6 bases). The CDR3 length is 14 residues. V shed 2 bases and J shed 4 bases, with 12 bases lying between them. Germline assignment: CDR1 SGHTS and CDR2 YDEGEE. The CDR3 nucleotides read TGTGCCAGCAGCTTAGGGACACCTCTCTATGGCTACACCTTC. It yields the protein CASSLGTPLYGYTF.

V is TRBV18 and J is TRBJ1-5; a possible D gene is TRBD1 (6 bases). This CDR3 is 15 amino acids long. The V and J ends lost 4 bases and 7 bases respectively, with 17 bases between them. Germline V gene data show CDR1 as KGHSH and CDR2 as LQKENI. Here the CDR3 reads CASSRGGGLGQPQHF. The DNA for the CDR3 is TGTGCCAGCTCACGAGGGGGGGGCCTAGGGCAGCCCCAGCATTTT.

The V gene is TRBV3-1 (or the pseudogene TRBV3-2), the J gene TRBJ2-7; perhaps TRBD2 as D (6 bases). With 4 bases removed from V and 2 bases from J, the gap between germline ends came to 15 bases. Germline V gene sequence: CDR1 LGHDT, CDR2 YNNKEL (reference sequence). The CDR3 covers 15 residues. CDR3 DNA sequence: TGTGCCAGCAGCCCGCAACTAGCCGAACCCTACGAGCAGTACTTC. Encoded protein: CASSPQLAEPYEQYF.

The chain carries TRBV23-1 and TRBJ2-7; maybe TRBD1 (5 bases). TRBV23-1 is an ORF, and what it does is uncertain. V gave up 0 bases and J gave up 7 bases, with 19 bases separating them. This CDR3 is 16 amino acids long. CDR3: CASSQSGRSQGWEQYF. The CDR3 bases are TGCGCCAGCAGTCAATCGGGCCGCAGCCAGGGCTGGGAGCAGTACTTC.

This rearrangement joins TRBV19 to TRBJ1-2; 7 nucleotides agree with TRBD1. Germline lookup yields CDR1 LNHDA and CDR2 SQIVND (reference sequence). This CDR3 spans 16 amino acids. V was pared by 8 bases and J by 6 bases, with 18 bases of the junction left unmatched. DNA of the CDR3: TGTGCCAGTGTAGGGGTCGCGACAGGGCATACTCATGGCTACACCTTC. Translation gives CASVGVATGHTHGYTF.

The V call is TRBV7-2, the J call TRBJ1-2; TRBD1 agrees at 7 bases. V was pared by 6 bases and J by 1 base, with 5 bases of the junction left unmatched. Germline assignment: CDR1 SGHTA and CDR2 FQGNSA. This CDR3 contains 14 residues. In DNA, the CDR3 is TGTGCCAGCAGTAGGGACAGCAATAACTATGGCTACACCTTC. This codes for CASSRDSNNYGYTF.

The chain couples TRBV19 to TRBJ1-2; 8 nucleotides match TRBD1. Germline V gene data show CDR1 as LNHDA and CDR2 as SQIVND (reference sequence). The CDR3 runs to 15 residues. The ends lost 3 bases at V and 8 bases at J; junction bases unmatched: 11. CDR3 residues: CASSIQTQGAVGYTF. As DNA, the CDR3 is TGTGCCAGTAGTATCCAAACGCAGGGGGCCGTAGGCTACACCTTC.